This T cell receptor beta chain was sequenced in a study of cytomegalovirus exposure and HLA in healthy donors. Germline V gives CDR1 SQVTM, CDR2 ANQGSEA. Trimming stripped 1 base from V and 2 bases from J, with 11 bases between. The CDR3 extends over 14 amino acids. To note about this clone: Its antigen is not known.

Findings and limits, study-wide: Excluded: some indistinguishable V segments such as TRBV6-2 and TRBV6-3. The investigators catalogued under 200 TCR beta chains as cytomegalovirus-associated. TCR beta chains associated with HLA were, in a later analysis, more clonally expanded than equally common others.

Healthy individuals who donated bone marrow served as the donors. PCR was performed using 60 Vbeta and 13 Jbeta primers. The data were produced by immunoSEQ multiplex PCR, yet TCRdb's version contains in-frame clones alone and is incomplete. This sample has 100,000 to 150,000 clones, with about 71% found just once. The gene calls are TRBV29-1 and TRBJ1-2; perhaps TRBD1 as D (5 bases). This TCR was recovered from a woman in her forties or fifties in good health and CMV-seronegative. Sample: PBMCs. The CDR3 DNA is TGCAGCGTTGAAGGACGGGGGAGGAACTATGGCTACACCTTC. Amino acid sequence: CSVEGRGRNYGYTF.